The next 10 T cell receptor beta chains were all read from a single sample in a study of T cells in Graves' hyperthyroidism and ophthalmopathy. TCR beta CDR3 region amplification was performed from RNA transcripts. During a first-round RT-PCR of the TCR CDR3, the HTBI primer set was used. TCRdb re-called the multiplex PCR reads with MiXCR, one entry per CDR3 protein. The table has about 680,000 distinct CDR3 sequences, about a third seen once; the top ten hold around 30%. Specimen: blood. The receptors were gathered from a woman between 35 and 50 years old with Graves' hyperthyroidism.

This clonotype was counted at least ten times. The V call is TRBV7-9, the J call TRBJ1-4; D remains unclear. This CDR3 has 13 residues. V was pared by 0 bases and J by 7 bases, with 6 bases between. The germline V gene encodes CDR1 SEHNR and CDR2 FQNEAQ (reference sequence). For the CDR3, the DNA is TGTGCCAGCAGCTTAGCCACCAGTGAAAAACTGTTTTTT. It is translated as CASSLATSEKLFF.

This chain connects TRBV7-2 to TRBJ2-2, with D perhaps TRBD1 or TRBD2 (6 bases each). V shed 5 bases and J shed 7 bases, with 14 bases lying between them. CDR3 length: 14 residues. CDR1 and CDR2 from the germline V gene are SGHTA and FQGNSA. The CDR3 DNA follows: TGTGCCAGCAGCCAAGAAGGGGGGATCGGGGAGCTGTTTTTT. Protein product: CASSQEGGIGELFF.

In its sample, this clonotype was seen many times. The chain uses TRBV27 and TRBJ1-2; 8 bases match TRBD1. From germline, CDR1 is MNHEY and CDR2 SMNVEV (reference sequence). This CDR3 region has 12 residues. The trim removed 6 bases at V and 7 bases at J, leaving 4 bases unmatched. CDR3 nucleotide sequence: TGTGCCAGCAGCCCAACAGGGGGTGGCTACACCTTC. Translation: CASSPTGGGYTF.

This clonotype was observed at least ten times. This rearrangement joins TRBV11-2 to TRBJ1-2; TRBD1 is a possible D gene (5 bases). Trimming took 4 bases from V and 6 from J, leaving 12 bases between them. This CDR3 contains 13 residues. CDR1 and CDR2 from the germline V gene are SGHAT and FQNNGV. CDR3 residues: CASSSQGFDGYTF. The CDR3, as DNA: TGTGCCAGCAGCTCTCAGGGATTTGATGGCTACACCTTC.

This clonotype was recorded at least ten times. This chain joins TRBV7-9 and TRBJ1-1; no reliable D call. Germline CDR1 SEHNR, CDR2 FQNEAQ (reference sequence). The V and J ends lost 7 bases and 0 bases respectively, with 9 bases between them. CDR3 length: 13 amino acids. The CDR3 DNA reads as TGTGCCAGCAAGCAGGATTTGAACACTGAAGCTTTCTTT. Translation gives CASKQDLNTEAFF.

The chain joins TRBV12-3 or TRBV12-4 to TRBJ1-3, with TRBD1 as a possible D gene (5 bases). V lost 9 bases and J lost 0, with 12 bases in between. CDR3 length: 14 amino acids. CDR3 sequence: CASRQPASGNTIYF. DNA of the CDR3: TGTGCCAGTCGACAGCCTGCCTCTGGAAACACCATATATTTT.

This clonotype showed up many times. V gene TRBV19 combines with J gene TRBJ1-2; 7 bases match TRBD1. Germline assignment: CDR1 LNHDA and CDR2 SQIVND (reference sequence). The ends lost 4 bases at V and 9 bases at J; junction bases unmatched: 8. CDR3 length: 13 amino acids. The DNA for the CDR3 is TGTGCCAGTAGTACGTCTCGACAGGGTCGCTACACCTTC. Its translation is CASSTSRQGRYTF.

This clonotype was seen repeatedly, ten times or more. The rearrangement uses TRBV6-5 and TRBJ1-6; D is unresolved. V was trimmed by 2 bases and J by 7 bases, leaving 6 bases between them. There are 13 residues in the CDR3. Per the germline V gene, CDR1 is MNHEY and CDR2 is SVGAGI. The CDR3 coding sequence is TGTGCCAGCAGTTACCGGTCCAATTCACCCCTCCACTTT. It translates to CASSYRSNSPLHF.

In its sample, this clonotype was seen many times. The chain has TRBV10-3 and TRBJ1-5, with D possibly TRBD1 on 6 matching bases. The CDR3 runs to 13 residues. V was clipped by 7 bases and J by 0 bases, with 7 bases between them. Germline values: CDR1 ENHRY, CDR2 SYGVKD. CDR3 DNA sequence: TGTGCCATCAAGGGGGGTAGCAATCAGCCCCAGCATTTT. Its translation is CAIKGGSNQPQHF.

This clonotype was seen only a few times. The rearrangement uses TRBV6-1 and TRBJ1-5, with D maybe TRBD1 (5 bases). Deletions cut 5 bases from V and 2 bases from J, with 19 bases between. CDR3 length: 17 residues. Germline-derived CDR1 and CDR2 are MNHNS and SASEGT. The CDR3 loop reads CASSYTGLRIGNQPQHF. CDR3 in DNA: TGTGCCAGCAGTTACACAGGCCTGAGGATCGGCAATCAGCCCCAGCATTTT.